This entry features one T cell receptor (beta chain) sequence. This sample stems from a study of Ad26.COV2.S vaccination and SARS-CoV-2 variants. Data came from immunoSEQ multiplex PCR; TCRdb stores just in-frame clones and leaves some out. The sample shows nearly 95,000 clones, more than 65% of them seen only once. The CDR3 length is 15 residues. Germline loops: CDR1 SGHDT, CDR2 YYEEEE. Between the trimmed V and J ends, which lost 4 bases and 3 bases, there was a span of 16 bases. The chain employs TRBV5-6 and TRBJ1-1; no clear D gene. This specimen consisted of peripheral blood, obtained after recovery from COVID-19. The receptor was derived from a human donor who had recovered from COVID-19. CDR3 sequence (DNA): TGTGCCAGCAGCCTTCGACGGGAATGGGACACTGAAGCTTTCTTT. The encoded protein is CASSLRREWDTEAFF.